The entry below describes one T cell receptor (beta chain). The entry originates in a study of blood T cell repertoires in COVID-19. About the research overall: There were acute and convalescent COVID-19 samples, and they came from the United States, Italy and Spain.

Assay used: immunoSEQ multiplex PCR; TCRdb lists only in-frame clones, some missing. The sample carries about 170,000 clones, approximately 82% recorded once. CDR1 is SGHNT and CDR2 is YENEEA in the germline V gene. V lost 1 base to trimming and J lost 7 bases; unmatched junction nucleotides: 1. CDR3 length: 13 amino acids. The chain is built from TRBV11-3 and TRBJ2-1, with TRBD1 matching over 7 bases. This TCR derives from a woman between 70 and 85 years old who had recovered from COVID-19. The sequenced material came from peripheral blood. The CDR3 DNA reads as TGTGCCAGCAGCTTAGGGGGACAGAATGAGCAGTTCTTC. Amino acids: CASSLGGQNEQFF.